The sequence of this T cell receptor (beta chain) was determined in a study of CD8+ T cells in alopecia areata (dated by TCRdb to 2016 to 2019). A note on the overall study: Treated patients were enrolled in an open-label pilot trial of oral tofacitinib, 5 to 10 mg twice daily, for moderate-to-severe alopecia areata. The study used high-throughput TCRbeta sequencing to examine T cell clonal expansion in alopecia areata, in both the C3H/HeJ mouse model and human patients. immunoSEQ multiplex PCR using 35 Vbeta forward primers and 13 Jbeta reverse primers was used to amplify TCRbeta CDR3 regions. Biopsies were taken from tofacitinib-treated patients at baseline and at 4 and 24 weeks of treatment, and a later scalp biopsy was taken in several of the tofacitinib-treated patients. Scalp clonality was compared among normal scalp (n=4), patchy alopecia areata scalp (n=8), and alopecia totalis/universalis scalp (n=8). Patients stayed on tofacitinib for 6 to 18 months and then had 6 months of follow-up off drug so that delayed response and recurrence could be assessed. In humans, TCRbeta sequencing was performed on scalp tissue and on sorted CD4+ and CD8+ peripheral blood T cells from healthy controls and from patients with patchy or totalis/universalis alopecia areata. RNA was obtained with the PAXgene miRNA kit for fixed scalp, the miRNeasy kit for PBMCs, and the RNeasy kit for mouse skin.

To prepare the library, the immunoSEQ multiplex PCR assay was applied. To provide template for TCR sequencing, every sample had RNA extracted and reverse transcribed into cDNA. SuperScript III was used to make first-strand cDNA, primed with a 2:1 mix of oligo-dT and random hexamers. A synthetic immune receptor repertoire was used to gauge amplification bias, and whatever bias remained was removed computationally. The published analysis was carried out like this. After raw reads were preprocessed to remove errors, the CDR3 was defined following IMGT conventions as running from the conserved cysteine to phenylalanine. Clonality was computed by normalizing Shannon entropy by log2 of the number of productive unique TCRs and subtracting the result from 1. Whether scalp clones were CD4 or CD8 was inferred by matching scalp TCRbeta sequences against CD4 and CD8 repertoires sorted from blood. TCRdb retrieved this table from immuneACCESS and kept in-frame rearrangements only. Not all clones are present; in checked studies, unresolved V genes account for under half, and no reason is known for the remainder. The V and J calls and the clone size are those of that table, but D and trimming were determined from the DNA. The sample contains some 12,000 clones, 50% to 70% of them found a single time. About 14% of the sample lies in the top ten.

V is reduced by 6 bases and J by 2 bases, leaving a spacing of 14 bases between them. From the cysteine through the phenylalanine, the CDR3 covers 14 amino acids. Only CDR3 DNA is held: 42 bases, read in frame from base 1. CDR1 and CDR2 are drawn from the germline V gene: SGHTA, FQGNSA. From alopecia areata patients, peripheral blood was collected along with lesional scalp punch biopsies. Human scalp biopsies were fixed immediately in PAXgene tissue containers. In the case of this clone: The antigen it recognizes is unknown. Per-base qualities were not stored, and no clone one base away is much larger.

Results the study describes overall, beyond this receptor: Resident alphabeta T cells in normal human skin are also sequenced, complicating scalp TCR repertoire analysis, unlike mouse skin dominated by gammadelta T cells. Compared with mice, TCR sequences shared between patients were less clear, possibly partly because of HLA diversity across the patient population. Compared with normal scalp, lesional scalp, particularly in alopecia totalis/universalis, had higher clonality and more expanded CD8+ clones, which suggests antigenic drive.

The clonotype was recovered from a human donor with alopecia areata. The chain links TRBV7-2 with TRBJ2-7, with the D gene not clear enough to name. Sequenced: skin. CDR3 region: CASRERSGAYEQYF. The DNA sequence is given as TGTGCCAGCAGAGAGCGTTCAGGAGCCTACGAGCAGTACTTC. Supplemented by the reference TRBV7-2 and TRBJ2-7 proteins around the CDR3, the complete variable domain is GAGVSQSPSNKVTEKGKDVELRCDPISGHTALYWYRQSLGQGLEFLIYFQGNSAPDKSGLPSDRFSAERTGGSVSTLTIQRTQQEDSAVYLCASRERSGAYEQYFGPGTRLTVT.